This T cell receptor beta chain was recorded in a study of CD8+CD57+ T cells in acquired aplastic anemia. Study details: Around 3.2 ug was the average amount of DNA from sorted CD4+ and CD8+ cells. About 10 million reads, on average, were obtained for CD4+ cells from healthy donors.

Comments on this clonotype: As yet, its antigen is unknown.

Whole-study results and caveats: Roughly 28 was the count of CD8+ CDR3 sequences that patients shared with controls. Controls did not differ significantly from patients in CD8+ Simpson's diversity.

The template used for profiling TCR beta VDJ and CDR3 was genomic DNA. One entry per CDR3 protein, called by TCRdb with MiXCR from the reads. This table has about 170,000 distinct CDR3 sequences, 50% to 75% appearing once. Sequencing input: sorted CD4+, CD8+, or CD8+CD57+ T cells (not recorded which) from PBMCs. This receptor was taken from a human donor in good health.

The CDR3, as DNA: TGCGCCAGCAGCTATGGAGGGACAGGGGTCACCTACGAGCAGTACTTC. Its translation is CASSYGGTGVTYEQYF. This chain links TRBV5-1 with TRBJ2-7; 10 bases are shared with TRBD1. Per germline, CDR1 SGHRS and CDR2 YFSETQ. V shed 3 bases and J 2 bases; nucleotides not matched to a gene: 8. CDR3 length: 16 amino acids.